This T cell receptor (beta chain) was sequenced in a study of STAT3 mutations in large granular lymphocyte leukemia. Looking at the study overall: Canonical activating STAT3 mutations were detected in roughly half of the longitudinally sequenced T-LGLL patients. Immunosuppressive therapy was given to more than half of T-LGLL patients.

TCRdb's copy holds only in-frame clones and misses some; the assay was immunoSEQ multiplex PCR. The sample has fewer than 4,000 clones; around 42% are singletons. Germline CDR1 and CDR2: MNHEY and SMNVEV (reference sequence). The V end lost 5 bases, the J end lost 3 bases, and 16 bases lay between the germline ends. The CDR3 spans 15 residues. General study findings and limits: All newly emerging clones after therapy were STAT3 wild type. At least one immunodominant TCR beta clonotype appeared in every T-cell large granular lymphocyte leukemia patient.

By share, this clone ranks as medium-sized (0.01 to 0.1%). Its antigen is still unknown. Source material: peripheral blood mononuclear cells. The clonotype originates from a man aged 55 to 70 with T-cell large granular lymphocyte leukemia. Some clones in this sample may be carry-over from other donors' samples. The chain has TRBV27 and TRBJ1-1; possible D gene TRBD1, 5 bases. CDR3 in DNA: TGTGCCAGCAGTGCTCCCTCTGGGGGTGACACTGAAGCTTTCTTT. It yields the protein CASSAPSGGDTEAFF.